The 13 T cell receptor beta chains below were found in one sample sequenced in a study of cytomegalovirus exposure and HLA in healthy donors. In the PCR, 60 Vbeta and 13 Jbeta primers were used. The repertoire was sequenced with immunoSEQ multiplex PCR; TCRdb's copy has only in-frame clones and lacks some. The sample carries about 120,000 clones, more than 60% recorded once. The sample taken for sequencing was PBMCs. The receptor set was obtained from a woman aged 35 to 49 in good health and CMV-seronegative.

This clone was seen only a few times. CDR3 loop: CASSEQGGTGELFF. DNA of the CDR3: TGTGCCAGCAGTGAACAGGGTGGAACCGGGGAGCTGTTTTTT. The rearrangement joins TRBV2 to TRBJ2-2, with D maybe TRBD1 (5 bases). The CDR3 length is 14 residues. Trimming cost V 2 bases and J 5 bases, with 9 bases left between them. Per germline, CDR1 SNHLY and CDR2 FYNNEI.

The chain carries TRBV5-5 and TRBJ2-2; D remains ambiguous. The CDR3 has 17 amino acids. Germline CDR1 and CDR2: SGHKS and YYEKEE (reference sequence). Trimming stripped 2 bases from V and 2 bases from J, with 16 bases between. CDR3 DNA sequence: TGTGCCAGCAGCTTTCGTGGCGCTGCAGGCAACACCGGGGAGCTGTTTTTT. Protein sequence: CASSFRGAAGNTGELFF. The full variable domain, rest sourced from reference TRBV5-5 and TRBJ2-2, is DAGVTQSPTHLIKTRGQQVTLRCSPISGHKSVSWYQQVLGQGPQFIFQYYEKEERGRGNFPDRFSARQFPNYSSELNVNALLLGDSALYLCASSFRGAAGNTGELFFGEGSRLTVL.

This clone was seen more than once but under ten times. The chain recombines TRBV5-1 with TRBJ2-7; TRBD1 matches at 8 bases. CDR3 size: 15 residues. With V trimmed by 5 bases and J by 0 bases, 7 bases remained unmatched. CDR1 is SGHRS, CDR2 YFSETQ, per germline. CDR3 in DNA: TGCGCCAGCAGACTAGGGACAGGTAGCTCCTACGAGCAGTACTTC. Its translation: CASRLGTGSSYEQYF.

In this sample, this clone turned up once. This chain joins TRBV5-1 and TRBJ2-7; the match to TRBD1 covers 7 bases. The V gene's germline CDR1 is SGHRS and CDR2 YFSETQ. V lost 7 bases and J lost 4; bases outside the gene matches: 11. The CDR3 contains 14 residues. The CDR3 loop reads CASGAGPGGYEQYF. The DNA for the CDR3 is TGCGCCAGCGGGGCAGGTCCAGGGGGATACGAGCAGTACTTC.

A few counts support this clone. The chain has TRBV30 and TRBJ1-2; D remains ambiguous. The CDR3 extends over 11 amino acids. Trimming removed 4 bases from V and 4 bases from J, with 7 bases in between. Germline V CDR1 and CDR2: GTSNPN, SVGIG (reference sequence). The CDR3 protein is CAWIGLYGYTF. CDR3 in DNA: TGTGCCTGGATTGGCCTCTATGGCTACACCTTC.

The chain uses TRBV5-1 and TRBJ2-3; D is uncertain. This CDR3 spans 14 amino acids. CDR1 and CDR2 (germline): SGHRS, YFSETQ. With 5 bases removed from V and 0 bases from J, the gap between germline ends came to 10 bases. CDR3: CASRVSLSTDTQYF. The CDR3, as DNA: TGCGCCAGCAGAGTTAGCCTTAGCACAGATACGCAGTATTTT.

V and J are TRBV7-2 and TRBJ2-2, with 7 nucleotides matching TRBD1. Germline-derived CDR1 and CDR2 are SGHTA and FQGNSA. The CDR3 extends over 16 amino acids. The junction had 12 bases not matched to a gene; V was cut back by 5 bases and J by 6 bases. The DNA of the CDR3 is TGTGCCAGCAGCAGATCCGGACAGGTGGGACCCGGGGAGCTGTTTTTT. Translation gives CASSRSGQVGPGELFF.

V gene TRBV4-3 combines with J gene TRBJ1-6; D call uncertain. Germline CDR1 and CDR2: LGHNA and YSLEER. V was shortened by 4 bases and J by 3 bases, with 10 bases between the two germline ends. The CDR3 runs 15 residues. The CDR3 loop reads CASSPISIYNSPLHF. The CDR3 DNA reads TGCGCCAGCAGCCCGATAAGCATCTATAATTCACCCCTCCACTTT.

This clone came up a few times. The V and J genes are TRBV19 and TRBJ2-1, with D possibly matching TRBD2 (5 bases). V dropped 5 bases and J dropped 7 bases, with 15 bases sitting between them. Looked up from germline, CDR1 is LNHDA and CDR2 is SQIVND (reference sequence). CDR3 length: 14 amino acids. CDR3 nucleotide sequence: TGTGCCAGTAGTGTGACGTTAGTAGCGAATGAGCAGTTCTTC. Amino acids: CASSVTLVANEQFF.

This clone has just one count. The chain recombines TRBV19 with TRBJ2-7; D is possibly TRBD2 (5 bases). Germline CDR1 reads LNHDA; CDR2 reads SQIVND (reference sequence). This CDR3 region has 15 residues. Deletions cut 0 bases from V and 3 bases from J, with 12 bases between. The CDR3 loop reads CASSIDPRGVYEQYF. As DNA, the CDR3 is TGTGCCAGTAGTATAGACCCCCGGGGTGTCTACGAGCAGTACTTC.

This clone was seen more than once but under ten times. In DNA form, the CDR3 reads TGTGCCAGCAGTTCGGTAGCGGGAGGCCTCCAAGAGACCCAGTACTTC. Residues: CASSSVAGGLQETQYF. V and J are TRBV28 and TRBJ2-5; 10 nucleotides agree with TRBD2. V dropped 4 bases and J dropped 1; count of bases not matched to a gene: 6. The CDR3 has 16 amino acids. Germline loops: CDR1 MDHEN, CDR2 SYDVKM.

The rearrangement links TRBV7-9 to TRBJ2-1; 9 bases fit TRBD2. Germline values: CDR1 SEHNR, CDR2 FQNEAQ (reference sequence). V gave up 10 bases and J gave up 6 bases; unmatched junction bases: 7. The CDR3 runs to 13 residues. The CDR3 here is CATGGRGINEQFF. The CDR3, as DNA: TGTGCCACGGGCGGGAGGGGGATCAATGAGCAGTTCTTC.

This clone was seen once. CDR3 sequence: CASRGAANTGELFF. The CDR3 nucleotides are TGTGCCAGCAGAGGGGCAGCGAACACCGGGGAGCTGTTTTTT. V is TRBV2 and J is TRBJ2-2; tentative D call: TRBD1 (5 bases). Germline V gives CDR1 SNHLY, CDR2 FYNNEI. The CDR3 is made up of 14 amino acids. Deletions cut 6 bases from V and 0 bases from J, with 8 bases between. The full variable domain, with the rest looked up from reference TRBV2 and TRBJ2-2, is EPEVTQTPSHQVTQMGQEVILRCVPISNHLYFYWYRQILGQKVEFLVSFYNNEISEKSEIFDDQFSVERPDGSNFTLKIRSTKLEDSAMYFCASRGAANTGELFFGEGSRLTVL.